Listed below are T cell receptor beta chains from one sample, sequenced in a study of T-cell reconstitution after alpha-beta-depleted transplantation in children. In TCRdb, the PCR reads were re-called with MiXCR into one record per CDR3 protein. In the table there are around 140,000 distinct CDR3 sequences, around 8.5% of which are singletons. The sample consisted of PBMCs, mostly from graft donor cells, taken 180 days after TCRalphabeta/CD19-depleted stem cell transplant. These receptors all come from a female patient aged 2 to 10 who had a stem cell transplant for congenital amegakaryocytic thrombocytopenia, so the T cells may come from the graft donor. The CDR3 runs from the conserved cysteine through the conserved F or W. A D gene is named only where the DNA matches it firmly. Clone size appears in some rows only: once, few, many, or a class for an expanded clone.

cdr3_nt: TGTGCCAGCCGACCCGGTGGGTACGAGCAGTACTTC
cdr3_aa: CASRPGGYEQYF
v_call: TRBV28
j_call: TRBJ2-7
d_call: .
clone_size: many

cdr3_nt: TGCGCCAGCAGCGGAAGGACTAGCGGGGGGGCTTTTGAGTTCTTC
cdr3_aa: CASSGRTSGGAFEFF
v_call: TRBV5-1
j_call: TRBJ2-1
d_call: TRBD2
clone_size: many

cdr3_nt: TGCGCCAGCGCCCTTGGTGTGAACAATGAGCAGTTCTTC
cdr3_aa: CASALGVNNEQFF
v_call: TRBV5-1
j_call: TRBJ2-1
d_call: .
clone_size: many

cdr3_nt: TGTGCCAGCAGTTACGCGCAGGGGTCCTATAATTCACCCCTCCACTTT
cdr3_aa: CASSYAQGSYNSPLHF
v_call: TRBV6-5
j_call: TRBJ1-6
d_call: .
clone_size: many

cdr3_nt: TGTGCCAGCAGCCCCGGGACAGTCAGACTTTGGGCCAACGTCCTGACTTTC
cdr3_aa: CASSPGTVRLWANVLTF
v_call: TRBV12-3/TRBV12-4
j_call: TRBJ2-6
d_call: TRBD1
clone_size: many

cdr3_nt: TGTGCCAGCTCACTGGACAGGGGGGACGATGAAGCTTTCTTT
cdr3_aa: CASSLDRGDDEAFF
v_call: TRBV18
j_call: TRBJ1-1
d_call: TRBD1
clone_size: few

cdr3_nt: TGTGCCAGCAGCCAATTAGTACGGAACACCGGGGAGCTGTTTTTT
cdr3_aa: CASSQLVRNTGELFF
v_call: TRBV7-2
j_call: TRBJ2-2
d_call: .
clone_size: few

cdr3_nt: TGCAGCGTTGAGGATTTTAGGGCACATGGGACTAGGACGGTGTATACGCAGTATTTT
cdr3_aa: CSVEDFRAHGTRTVYTQYF
v_call: TRBV29-1
j_call: TRBJ2-3
d_call: TRBD2
clone_size: many

cdr3_nt: TGCAGTGCTAGAGAGCCACTAGCGGCCTCCTACAATGAGCAGTTCTTC
cdr3_aa: CSAREPLAASYNEQFF
v_call: TRBV20-1
j_call: TRBJ2-1
d_call: TRBD2
clone_size: many

cdr3_nt: TGCGCCAGCAGCTTGGCCCCCCCTAGCGGGGGTAGCTCCTACGAGCAGTACTTC
cdr3_aa: CASSLAPPSGGSSYEQYF
v_call: TRBV5-1
j_call: TRBJ2-7
d_call: TRBD2
clone_size: many

cdr3_nt: TGTGCCAGCAGCAAGGGACTAGCGGGAGTAGGAGATACGCAGTATTTT
cdr3_aa: CASSKGLAGVGDTQYF
v_call: TRBV11-3
j_call: TRBJ2-3
d_call: TRBD2
clone_size: many

cdr3_nt: TGTGCCAGCAGCTACGGACTAGCGGGAAACACAGATACGCAGTATTTT
cdr3_aa: CASSYGLAGNTDTQYF
v_call: TRBV5-5
j_call: TRBJ2-3
d_call: TRBD2
clone_size: .

cdr3_nt: TGTGCTAGTGGACCGACAGGGGACTACACAGATACGCAGTATTTT
cdr3_aa: CASGPTGDYTDTQYF
v_call: TRBV12-5
j_call: TRBJ2-3
d_call: .
clone_size: few

cdr3_nt: TGCGCCAGCAGCTTGACGGCAACTAATGAAAAACTGTTTTTT
cdr3_aa: CASSLTATNEKLFF
v_call: TRBV5-1
j_call: TRBJ1-4
d_call: .
clone_size: many

cdr3_nt: TGCAGTGCTATTCGCCCTAGCGGGAGTGTTTGGCAAGAGACCCAGTACTTC
cdr3_aa: CSAIRPSGSVWQETQYF
v_call: TRBV20-1
j_call: TRBJ2-5
d_call: TRBD2
clone_size: few

cdr3_nt: TGTGCCAGCAGTTCCTCGGGACTAGTTAGAACAGATACGCAGTATTTT
cdr3_aa: CASSSSGLVRTDTQYF
v_call: TRBV28
j_call: TRBJ2-3
d_call: TRBD2
clone_size: many

cdr3_nt: TGCAGCGTGACTAGCGGGAATTTTGAGCAGTTCTTC
cdr3_aa: CSVTSGNFEQFF
v_call: TRBV29-1
j_call: TRBJ2-1
d_call: TRBD2
clone_size: .

cdr3_nt: TGTGCCAGCAGTTTGAATTTAGGGATTGCTAATGAAAAACTGTTTTTT
cdr3_aa: CASSLNLGIANEKLFF
v_call: TRBV28
j_call: TRBJ1-4
d_call: .
clone_size: many

cdr3_nt: TGTGCCAGCAGCCTTGCTAGCGGGGGACCGCCGCGGACCGGGGAGCTGTTTTTT
cdr3_aa: CASSLASGGPPRTGELFF
v_call: TRBV12-3/TRBV12-4
j_call: TRBJ2-2
d_call: TRBD2
clone_size: few

cdr3_nt: TGTGCCAGCAGCTTGGCCTGGGGGCAAAACGAGCAGTACTTC
cdr3_aa: CASSLAWGQNEQYF
v_call: TRBV5-6
j_call: TRBJ2-7
d_call: .
clone_size: .

cdr3_nt: TGTGCCAGCAGCCCTACGGCGGGAAACCAAGAGACCCAGTACTTC
cdr3_aa: CASSPTAGNQETQYF
v_call: TRBV5-5
j_call: TRBJ2-5
d_call: .
clone_size: many

cdr3_nt: TGTGCCAGCAGTTTACTCGGGGTCTCACAGGGGGAGCGCTCTCGGGCCAACGTCCTGACTTTC
cdr3_aa: CASSLLGVSQGERSRANVLTF
v_call: TRBV12-3/TRBV12-4
j_call: TRBJ2-6
d_call: TRBD1
clone_size: few

cdr3_nt: TGCAGCGCAAGTGGGGGAGGCTGGAAGAGCTCCTACGAGCAGTACTTC
cdr3_aa: CSASGGGWKSSYEQYF
v_call: TRBV20-1
j_call: TRBJ2-7
d_call: .
clone_size: many

cdr3_nt: TGTGCCAGTAGTAGGGGCATAGGAACAGATACGCAGTATTTT
cdr3_aa: CASSRGIGTDTQYF
v_call: TRBV19
j_call: TRBJ2-3
d_call: .
clone_size: few

cdr3_nt: TGTGCCAGCAGCCGACAGGGGGTCATCACCGGGGAGCTGTTTTTT
cdr3_aa: CASSRQGVITGELFF
v_call: TRBV16
j_call: TRBJ2-2
d_call: TRBD1
clone_size: many

cdr3_nt: TGTGCCTGGAGTGTCGGAGGTGGGAAAAACTTC
cdr3_aa: CAWSVGGGKNF
v_call: TRBV30
j_call: TRBJ2-5
d_call: .
clone_size: few

cdr3_nt: TGTGCCATCAGTGAGAGGGGCTACAATGAGCAGTTCTTC
cdr3_aa: CAISERGYNEQFF
v_call: TRBV10-3
j_call: TRBJ2-1
d_call: .
clone_size: many

cdr3_nt: TGTGCTACGTCCTGGGCCTTAGGGATTGAAGCTTTCTTT
cdr3_aa: CATSWALGIEAFF
v_call: TRBV7-2
j_call: TRBJ1-1
d_call: .
clone_size: .

cdr3_nt: TGTGCCAGCACCAAACCGACAGGGGGTATCTCTGGGGCCAACGTCCTGACTTTC
cdr3_aa: CASTKPTGGISGANVLTF
v_call: TRBV7-8
j_call: TRBJ2-6
d_call: TRBD1
clone_size: many

cdr3_nt: TGTGCCAGCATCGCGACCCCGGGACTAGCGGGACAGGCGCAGTACTTC
cdr3_aa: CASIATPGLAGQAQYF
v_call: TRBV2
j_call: TRBJ2-7
d_call: TRBD2
clone_size: many

cdr3_nt: TGCGCCAGCAGCTTGGCCGTAGCGGGGATGTACAATGAGCAGTTCTTC
cdr3_aa: CASSLAVAGMYNEQFF
v_call: TRBV5-1
j_call: TRBJ2-1
d_call: TRBD2
clone_size: many

cdr3_nt: TGTGCCAGCAGCCACAGGGGACTCTACAATGAGCAGTTCTTC
cdr3_aa: CASSHRGLYNEQFF
v_call: TRBV7-8
j_call: TRBJ2-1
d_call: .
clone_size: many

cdr3_nt: TGTGCCAGCTCACCCTCAGGGGGTTCGGCTGGGGCCAACGTCCTGACTTTC
cdr3_aa: CASSPSGGSAGANVLTF
v_call: TRBV18
j_call: TRBJ2-6
d_call: TRBD1
clone_size: .

cdr3_nt: TGCAGCGTTCGGACAGGGGGCTCGTTGGGCACTGAAGCTTTCTTT
cdr3_aa: CSVRTGGSLGTEAFF
v_call: TRBV29-1
j_call: TRBJ1-1
d_call: TRBD1
clone_size: many

cdr3_nt: TGCAGTGCTAGAGATCCTGCTAACTATGGCTACACCTTC
cdr3_aa: CSARDPANYGYTF
v_call: TRBV20-1
j_call: TRBJ1-2
d_call: .
clone_size: .

cdr3_nt: TGTGCCAGCAGTTTTAGCGGACCGAACACCGGGGAGCTGTTTTTT
cdr3_aa: CASSFSGPNTGELFF
v_call: TRBV28
j_call: TRBJ2-2
d_call: .
clone_size: .

cdr3_nt: TGTGCCAGCAGTCCCCCCCCGACAGGGGACTACGAGCAGTACTTC
cdr3_aa: CASSPPPTGDYEQYF
v_call: TRBV28
j_call: TRBJ2-7
d_call: TRBD1
clone_size: many

cdr3_nt: TGCAGTGCTAGACGACTGAACAATCAGCCCCAGCATTTT
cdr3_aa: CSARRLNNQPQHF
v_call: TRBV20-1
j_call: TRBJ1-5
d_call: .
clone_size: .

cdr3_nt: TGTGCCAGCAGCTTAGACCCTAGCGGGGGGGCGGAGACCCAGTACTTC
cdr3_aa: CASSLDPSGGAETQYF
v_call: TRBV7-2
j_call: TRBJ2-5
d_call: TRBD2
clone_size: .

cdr3_nt: TGTGCCAGTAGTGCGGGGGTACAGCCCCAGCATTTT
cdr3_aa: CASSAGVQPQHF
v_call: TRBV19
j_call: TRBJ1-5
d_call: .
clone_size: .

cdr3_nt: TGCAGTGCTGAAGAGGGACAGGGGACCGGGGAGCTGTTTTTT
cdr3_aa: CSAEEGQGTGELFF
v_call: TRBV20-1
j_call: TRBJ2-2
d_call: TRBD1
clone_size: few

cdr3_nt: TGTGCCAGCAGCGAGGGTATAGCCAAAAACATTCAGTACTTC
cdr3_aa: CASSEGIAKNIQYF
v_call: TRBV7-2
j_call: TRBJ2-4
d_call: .
clone_size: .

cdr3_nt: TGCAGTGCTACCCCGGGACAGGGACCCTACAATGAGCAGTTCTTC
cdr3_aa: CSATPGQGPYNEQFF
v_call: TRBV20-1
j_call: TRBJ2-1
d_call: TRBD1
clone_size: many

cdr3_nt: TGTGCCAGCAGCTTAAGGGGGCAACCTTATGAAGCTTTCTTT
cdr3_aa: CASSLRGQPYEAFF
v_call: TRBV7-9
j_call: TRBJ1-1
d_call: TRBD1
clone_size: few

cdr3_nt: TGTGCCAGCTCGCGACTTGAGAGAGATACGCAGTATTTT
cdr3_aa: CASSRLERDTQYF
v_call: TRBV18
j_call: TRBJ2-3
d_call: .
clone_size: many

cdr3_nt: TGCAGTGTTCGTGTGGCGGGAGAATACGAGCAGTACTTC
cdr3_aa: CSVRVAGEYEQYF
v_call: TRBV20-1
j_call: TRBJ2-7
d_call: TRBD2
clone_size: many

cdr3_nt: TGTGCCAGCAGCCCGGGACTACAACGGACAGATACGCAGTATTTT
cdr3_aa: CASSPGLQRTDTQYF
v_call: TRBV7-3
j_call: TRBJ2-3
d_call: TRBD2
clone_size: .

cdr3_nt: TGTGCCAGCAGTTTTGACAGCAACTATGGCTACACCTTC
cdr3_aa: CASSFDSNYGYTF
v_call: TRBV27
j_call: TRBJ1-2
d_call: .
clone_size: .

cdr3_nt: TGCAGTGCTAGAGATATACTAGCGGAGAACAATGAGCAGTTCTTC
cdr3_aa: CSARDILAENNEQFF
v_call: TRBV20-1
j_call: TRBJ2-1
d_call: TRBD2
clone_size: many

cdr3_nt: TGTGCCAGCAGTGAAAATCGGGCGGGAGCCCCGCAAGAGACCCAGTACTTC
cdr3_aa: CASSENRAGAPQETQYF
v_call: TRBV6-1
j_call: TRBJ2-5
d_call: TRBD2
clone_size: few

cdr3_nt: TGTGCCAGCAGCCCAAGCGGGAGGGCCGCCACCGGGGAGCTGTTTTTT
cdr3_aa: CASSPSGRAATGELFF
v_call: TRBV4-2
j_call: TRBJ2-2
d_call: TRBD2
clone_size: many

cdr3_nt: TGTGCCAGCGGCCCCGTAACACAAGAGACCCAGTACTTC
cdr3_aa: CASGPVTQETQYF
v_call: TRBV7-8
j_call: TRBJ2-5
d_call: .
clone_size: many

cdr3_nt: TGTGCCAGCAGTTGGTCTGCCGGGACGGCTAACTATGGCTACACCTTC
cdr3_aa: CASSWSAGTANYGYTF
v_call: TRBV28
j_call: TRBJ1-2
d_call: .
clone_size: many

cdr3_nt: TGTGCCAGCAGCCAAGGGGCCCTTAACACTGAAGCTTTCTTT
cdr3_aa: CASSQGALNTEAFF
v_call: TRBV5-6
j_call: TRBJ1-1
d_call: .
clone_size: few

cdr3_nt: TGTGCCAGCAGCTTAGCGCTAATGGCAGGGGGCAATGAGCAGTTCTTC
cdr3_aa: CASSLALMAGGNEQFF
v_call: TRBV7-9
j_call: TRBJ2-1
d_call: TRBD1
clone_size: many

cdr3_nt: TGCAGTGCTATCTCTTACAGGGACAGGCAGCCCCAGCATTTT
cdr3_aa: CSAISYRDRQPQHF
v_call: TRBV20-1
j_call: TRBJ1-5
d_call: TRBD1
clone_size: many

cdr3_nt: TGTGCCAGCAGCTACGGACTTCATACCTACGAGCAGTACTTC
cdr3_aa: CASSYGLHTYEQYF
v_call: TRBV7-6
j_call: TRBJ2-7
d_call: .
clone_size: many

cdr3_nt: TGCAGTGCTAGGTTTGGGACACCGATGAAGAACACTGAAGCTTTCTTT
cdr3_aa: CSARFGTPMKNTEAFF
v_call: TRBV20-1
j_call: TRBJ1-1
d_call: .
clone_size: many

cdr3_nt: TGTGCCAGCAGCCACCCGAGTCGGGAGAGTCTCGAAAAACTGTTTTTT
cdr3_aa: CASSHPSRESLEKLFF
v_call: TRBV14
j_call: TRBJ1-4
d_call: .
clone_size: few